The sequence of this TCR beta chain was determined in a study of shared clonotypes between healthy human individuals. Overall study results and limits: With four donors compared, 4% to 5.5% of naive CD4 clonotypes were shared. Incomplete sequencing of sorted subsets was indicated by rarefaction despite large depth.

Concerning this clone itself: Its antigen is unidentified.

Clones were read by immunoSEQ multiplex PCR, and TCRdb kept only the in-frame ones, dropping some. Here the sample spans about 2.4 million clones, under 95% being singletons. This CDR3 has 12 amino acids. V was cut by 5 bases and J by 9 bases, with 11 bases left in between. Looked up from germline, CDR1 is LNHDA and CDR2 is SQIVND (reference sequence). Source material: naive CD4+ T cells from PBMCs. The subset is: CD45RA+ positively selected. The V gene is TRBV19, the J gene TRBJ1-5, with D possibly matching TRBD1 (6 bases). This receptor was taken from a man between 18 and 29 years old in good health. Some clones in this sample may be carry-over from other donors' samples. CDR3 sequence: CASSGGQWPQHF. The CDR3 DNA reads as TGTGCCAGTAGTGGAGGACAGTGGCCCCAGCATTTT.